Each of the 25 T cell receptor beta chains below was sequenced from the same sample in a study of low-dose radiotherapy and immunotherapy resistance in tumors. TRAV and TRBV primers primed cDNA for both TCRalpha and TCRbeta. TCRs underwent roughly 19 PCR cycles of amplification with a constant-region primer and V-primer adapter. TCRdb recomputed calls from the reads with MiXCR, one row per CDR3 protein. The sample contains more than 50,000 distinct CDR3 sequences, 26% of which appear only once. As to time point: before trial treatment. The sample here was PBMCs, taken before treatment. These receptors all come from a male donor with rectosigmoid adenocarcinoma.

This clonotype was counted ten times or more. In nucleotides, the CDR3 is TGCGCCAGCAGCCTACTAAGTCGGGATGAAAAACTGTTTTTT. Protein product: CASSLLSRDEKLFF. V usage is TRBV4-1 and J usage is TRBJ1-4; D gene uncertain. The CDR3 contains 14 residues. From germline, CDR1 is MGHRA and CDR2 YSYEKL. The V gene lost 4 bases and the J gene lost 6 bases, with 12 bases spanning the gap.

This clonotype was counted at least ten times. The gene calls are TRBV9 and TRBJ2-1; 8 nucleotides agree with TRBD2. CDR3 length equals 15 residues. V was pared by 3 bases and J by 4 bases, with 6 bases of the junction left unmatched. Germline values: CDR1 SGDLS, CDR2 YYNGEE. CDR3 sequence reads: CASSEGGRYYNEQFF. The CDR3 DNA sequence: TGTGCCAGCAGCGAAGGCGGGAGGTATTACAATGAGCAGTTCTTC.

This clonotype showed up many times. V usage is TRBV9 and J usage is TRBJ1-4; the D is unclear. CDR1 is SGDLS and CDR2 is YYNGEE in the germline V gene. This CDR3 is 13 amino acids long. V lost 4 bases and J lost 8, with 12 bases in between. CDR3 protein: CASSPYAGEKLFF. In DNA form, the CDR3 reads TGTGCCAGCAGCCCCTACGCGGGGGAAAAACTGTTTTTT.

This clonotype has ten or more counts. The V and J genes are TRBV6-6 and TRBJ1-1; the D gene is possibly TRBD1 (5 bases). In germline, CDR1 is MNHNY, CDR2 SVGAGI (reference sequence). The CDR3 loop spans 18 amino acids. The V end lost 6 bases, the J end lost 3 bases, and 26 bases lay between the germline ends. The CDR3 region is CASSPLGATSELDTEAFF. Written as DNA, the CDR3 is TGTGCCAGCAGCCCCCTCGGGGCGACCTCCGAATTGGACACTGAAGCTTTCTTT.

A remark on this clonotype: It differs at one base from a far larger clone, so likely a read error. This sequence joins TRBV13 and TRBJ2-1; 14 bases fit TRBD2. This CDR3 contains 19 residues. CDR1 PRHDT and CDR2 FYEKMQ come from the germline V gene (reference sequence). The CDR3 DNA is TGTGTCAGCAGCGAGGCCGGGACTAGCGGGGGTCTACCCTACAATGAGCAGTTCTTC. Translating it yields CVSSEAGTSGGLPYNEQFF.

The rearrangement links TRBV30 to TRBJ1-6; D unresolved. Germline lookup yields CDR1 GTSNPN and CDR2 SVGIG (reference sequence). The CDR3 spans 15 residues. V gave up 4 bases and J gave up 0 bases, with 10 bases separating them. The CDR3 is CAWNSGSSYNSPLHF. CDR3 coding DNA: TGTGCCTGGAATTCGGGGAGCTCCTATAATTCACCCCTCCACTTT.

This clonotype was seen ten or more times. This chain links TRBV28 with TRBJ1-1; TRBD1 is a possible D gene (6 bases). Per germline, CDR1 MDHEN and CDR2 SYDVKM. The V end lost 4 bases, the J end lost 3 bases, and 33 bases lay between the germline ends. The CDR3 loop spans 21 amino acids. The CDR3 is CASSWPSLMWGRGRNDTEAFF. In nucleotides, the CDR3 is TGTGCCAGCAGTTGGCCTTCCCTGATGTGGGGGCGAGGTAGGAATGACACTGAAGCTTTCTTT.

This clonotype was found many times. V is TRBV29-1 and J is TRBJ2-6; 8 positions agree with TRBD1. V shed 2 bases, J shed 0 bases, and the junction held 6 bases outside the gene matches. CDR3 length equals 17 residues. Germline V gives CDR1 SQVTM, CDR2 ANQGSEA. This CDR3 reads CSVEWGQEFSGANVLTF. In DNA, the CDR3 is TGCAGCGTTGAATGGGGACAGGAGTTCTCTGGGGCCAACGTCCTGACTTTC. Combining the CDR3 with reference TRBV29-1 and TRBJ2-6 gives the whole variable domain SAVISQKPSRDICQRGTSLTIQCQVDSQVTMMFWYRQQPGQSLTLIATANQGSEATYESGFVIDKFPISRPNLTFSTLTVSNMSPEDSSIYLCSVEWGQEFSGANVLTFGAGSRLTVL.

This clonotype showed up many times. This rearrangement joins TRBV5-1 to TRBJ2-1, with D perhaps matching TRBD2 (6 bases). Trimming took 4 bases from V and 2 from J, leaving 10 bases between them. The CDR3 sequence is 14 residues long. CDR1 SGHRS and CDR2 YFSETQ come from the germline V gene. The DNA for the CDR3 is TGCGCCAGCAGCGTTAGACTAGCCTACAATGAGCAGTTCTTC. It yields the protein CASSVRLAYNEQFF.

This clonotype was detected many times. This chain uses TRBV7-2 with TRBJ2-2; TRBD2 agrees at 7 bases. V lost 5 bases and J lost 0; bases outside the gene matches: 3. CDR1 SGHTA and CDR2 FQGNSA come from the germline V gene. The CDR3 totals 15 residues. The CDR3 sequence is CASSTGTTNTGELFF. CDR3 sequence (DNA): TGTGCCAGCAGCACCGGGACTACGAACACCGGGGAGCTGTTTTTT.

V and J are TRBV5-1 and TRBJ1-1; the match to TRBD1 covers 7 bases. Germline V gives CDR1 SGHRS, CDR2 YFSETQ. The ends lost 4 bases at V and 1 base at J; junction bases unmatched: 4. The CDR3 loop spans 14 amino acids. The CDR3 region has the DNA TGCGCCAGCAGCCCGGGGACAGAGAACACTGAAGCTTTCTTT. It yields the protein CASSPGTENTEAFF.

This clonotype was counted ten times or more. The V gene is TRBV6-5, the J gene TRBJ1-6; D is possibly TRBD1 (5 bases). Per germline, CDR1 MNHEY and CDR2 SVGAGI. The CDR3 runs 15 residues. V was cut by 1 base and J by 6 bases, with 10 bases left in between. CDR3 DNA sequence: TGTGCCAGCAGTTACTACCAGGGCAGTAATTCACCCCTCCACTTT. It is translated as CASSYYQGSNSPLHF.

The chain recombines TRBV28 with TRBJ1-6; D uncertain. The CDR3 covers 12 residues. CDR1 is MDHEN, CDR2 SYDVKM, per germline. Trimming stripped 5 bases from V and 7 bases from J, with 6 bases between. CDR3 loop: CASSPGNSPLHF. The DNA for the CDR3 is TGTGCCAGCAGTCCCGGGAATTCACCCCTCCACTTT.

This clonotype was recorded many times. This sequence joins TRBV28 and TRBJ2-5; 8 bases line up with TRBD1. This CDR3 has 14 residues. Germline V gives CDR1 MDHEN, CDR2 SYDVKM. Trimming at V came to 4 bases and at J to 5 bases, leaving 6 bases not matched to a gene. The CDR3 sequence: CASSSQGAFETQYF. In DNA, the CDR3 is TGTGCCAGCAGTTCCCAGGGGGCGTTTGAGACCCAGTACTTC.

This clonotype occurred many times. The chain recombines TRBV7-2 with TRBJ2-3; tentative D call: TRBD2 (7 bases). V gave up 2 bases and J gave up 1 base, with 16 bases separating them. The CDR3 is 17 amino acids. Germline assignment: CDR1 SGHTA and CDR2 FQGNSA. In DNA, the CDR3 is TGTGCCAGCAGCTTAACCTCACCGGGGGGCGGCACAGATACGCAGTATTTT. Translated: CASSLTSPGGGTDTQYF.

This clonotype has at least ten counts. This chain uses TRBV7-2 with TRBJ2-3; possibly TRBD1 or TRBD2 for D (5 bases each). Trimming pared 4 bases from V and 3 bases from J, leaving 17 bases between. Germline assignment: CDR1 SGHTA and CDR2 FQGNSA. There are 16 residues in the CDR3. DNA for the CDR3: TGTGCCAGCAGCTCGATCGGGACCGGGAATACAGATACGCAGTATTTT. Amino acid sequence: CASSSIGTGNTDTQYF.

The chain links TRBV5-1 to TRBJ2-7; TRBD1 matches 7 bases. Trimming removed 1 base from V and 4 bases from J; junction bases left unmatched: 14. The CDR3 loop spans 17 amino acids. Germline V lookup: CDR1 SGHRS, CDR2 YFSETQ. The CDR3 here is CASSLYDPGQPRYEQYF. CDR3 in DNA: TGCGCCAGCAGCTTGTATGATCCGGGACAGCCTCGTTACGAGCAGTACTTC.

As concerns this clonotype: A far larger clone is one nucleotide away, so this likely arose from a read error. The chain links TRBV28 to TRBJ2-5; 12 positions agree with TRBD2. With V trimmed by 3 bases and J by 11 bases, 13 bases remained unmatched. Germline V lookup: CDR1 MDHEN, CDR2 SYDVKM. The CDR3 has 16 amino acids. The CDR3 spells CASSLGQTSGSPEQYF. CDR3 nucleotides: TGTGCCAGCAGTTTGGGACAGACTAGCGGGAGCCCTGAGCAGTACTTC.

A remark on this clonotype: Since a far larger clone is one base different, this is likely a read error. This rearrangement joins TRBV5-3 to TRBJ2-5, with a possible D match to TRBD2 (6 bases). TRBV5-3 qualifies as an ORF whose function is uncertain. The V end lost 8 bases, the J end lost 8 bases, and 16 bases lay between the germline ends. This CDR3 has 12 residues. The CDR3 region has the DNA TGTGCCAGCAACTTGGCGGCGGGAACCCAGTACTTC. Its protein is CASNLAAGTQYF.

This clonotype came up many times. The chain links TRBV5-1 to TRBJ2-7, with 7 nucleotides matching TRBD1. There are 11 residues in the CDR3. After removal of 3 bases from V and 7 bases from J, the junction contained 1 base not matched to a gene. Germline assignment: CDR1 SGHRS and CDR2 YFSETQ. CDR3 sequence reads: CASSSDREQYF. The CDR3 DNA sequence: TGCGCCAGCAGCTCGGACAGGGAGCAGTACTTC. The entire variable domain, with the rest obtained from reference TRBV5-1 and TRBJ2-7, is as follows: KAGVTQTPRYLIKTRGQQVTLSCSPISGHRSVSWYQQTPGQGLQFLFEYFSETQRNKGNFPGRFSGRQFSNSRSEMNVSTLELGDSALYLCASSSDREQYFGPGTRLTVT.

Concerning this clonotype: A far larger clone differs by one base, so this is likely a read error. V is TRBV28 and J is TRBJ2-7; D is perhaps TRBD2 (6 bases). The V gene lost 4 bases and the J gene lost 5 bases, with 18 bases spanning the gap. The CDR3 length is 15 residues. Germline lookup yields CDR1 MDHEN and CDR2 SYDVKM. This CDR3 reads CASSCYSGTRHEQYF. In nucleotides, the CDR3 is TGTGCCAGCAGTTGCTATTCGGGGACTCGGCACGAGCAGTACTTC. The full variable domain, completed using reference TRBV28 and TRBJ2-7, is DVKVTQSSRYLVKRTGEKVFLECVQDMDHENMFWYRQDPGLGLRLIYFSYDVKMKEKGDIPEGYSVSREKKERFSLILESASTNQTSMYLCASSCYSGTRHEQYFGPGTRLTVT.

This clonotype was found many times. This rearrangement joins TRBV6-2 or TRBV6-3 to TRBJ2-2, with a tentative D call TRBD2 (6 bases). Germline V gives CDR1 MNHEY, CDR2 SVGEGT. With 5 bases removed from V and 2 bases from J, the gap between germline ends came to 18 bases. This CDR3 has 17 residues. The CDR3 spells CASSHTGAGTNTGELFF. In nucleotides, the CDR3 is TGTGCCAGCAGTCATACCGGGGCCGGGACTAACACCGGGGAGCTGTTTTTT.

Points on this clonotype: The likely explanation is a read error, given a far larger clone one base away. The chain is built from TRBV3-1 and TRBJ2-1, with TRBD1 identical over 12 bases. Germline V gives CDR1 LGHDT, CDR2 YNNKEL (reference sequence). There are 15 residues in the CDR3. J was trimmed by 10 bases and V by 7 bases; bases with no gene match: 11. The CDR3 protein is CASIPLGTGGKEQFF. CDR3 DNA sequence: TGTGCCAGCATTCCATTAGGGACAGGGGGCAAAGAGCAGTTCTTC.

This clonotype was seen ten or more times. The chain carries TRBV28 and TRBJ2-2, with 7 bases lining up with TRBD2. Germline V gene sequence: CDR1 MDHEN, CDR2 SYDVKM. This CDR3 is built from 17 residues. The trim removed 5 bases at V and 6 bases at J, leaving 15 bases unmatched. The CDR3 protein is CASSPLLERETAGELFF. CDR3 in DNA: TGTGCCAGCAGTCCCCTCCTGGAGCGGGAAACGGCCGGGGAGCTGTTTTTT. Variable domain in full (rest from reference TRBV28 and TRBJ2-2): DVKVTQSSRYLVKRTGEKVFLECVQDMDHENMFWYRQDPGLGLRLIYFSYDVKMKEKGDIPEGYSVSREKKERFSLILESASTNQTSMYLCASSPLLERETAGELFFGEGSRLTVL.

The chain links TRBV28 to TRBJ1-5; 10 nucleotides agree with TRBD1. Unmatched junction bases numbered 7, after V lost 5 bases and J lost 6 bases. Germline V gene sequence: CDR1 MDHEN, CDR2 SYDVKM. The CDR3 spans 15 residues. The CDR3, as DNA: TGTGCCAGCAGTCCCGGGACAGGGGAGGTTCAGCCCCAGCATTTT. As protein: CASSPGTGEVQPQHF.